The next 20 T cell receptor beta chains were all read from a single sample in a study of T cells in Graves' hyperthyroidism and ophthalmopathy. Amplification targeted TCR beta CDR3 regions from RNA transcripts. TCR CDR3 underwent first-round RT-PCR with the HTBI primer set. Using its own MiXCR run on the multiplex PCR reads, TCRdb lists one record per CDR3 protein. In the table there are about 350,000 distinct CDR3 sequences, roughly 13% of which are singletons. Sequencing used blood. These receptors were taken from a woman aged 40 to 49 with Graves' ophthalmopathy.

The CDR3 loop is CASSIAGGGGYTF. The CDR3 DNA reads as TGTGCCAGTAGTATAGCCGGGGGAGGTGGCTACACCTTC. This chain links TRBV19 with TRBJ1-2; a possible D gene is TRBD1 (5 bases). With 1 base removed from V and 7 bases from J, the gap between germline ends came to 10 bases. This CDR3 is built from 13 residues. In germline, CDR1 is LNHDA, CDR2 SQIVND (reference sequence).

This clonotype was observed at least ten times. The V call is TRBV7-2, the J call TRBJ1-4; D is unresolved. The germline gives CDR1 SGHTA, CDR2 FQGNSA. Trimming pared 8 bases from V and 10 bases from J, leaving 17 bases between. The CDR3 is made up of 13 amino acids. CDR3 sequence: CASQNVGVGKLFF. The CDR3 nucleotides read TGTGCCAGCCAGAACGTGGGTGTCGGAAAACTGTTTTTT.

The V gene is TRBV20-1, the J gene TRBJ2-1; 7 positions agree with TRBD2. The germline CDR1 and CDR2 sequences are DFQATT and SNEGSKA (reference sequence). V shed 0 bases and J 5 bases; nucleotides not matched to a gene: 4. There are 14 residues in the CDR3. Here the CDR3 DNA reads TGCAGTGCTAGAGAAGGCGGGGGACACAATGAGCAGTTCTTC. Translation gives CSAREGGGHNEQFF.

The chain carries TRBV4-1 and TRBJ1-1; D ambiguous. The CDR3 runs to 13 residues. V was shortened by 7 bases and J by 7 bases, with 16 bases between the two germline ends. Germline assignment: CDR1 MGHRA and CDR2 YSYEKL. The CDR3 region is CASNGPKIGEAFF. DNA of the CDR3: TGCGCCAGCAACGGACCTAAGATAGGTGAAGCTTTCTTT.

This clonotype occurred many times. The chain recombines TRBV28 with TRBJ1-2; weak D call: TRBD1 (6 bases). Germline V CDR1 and CDR2: MDHEN, SYDVKM. V lost 4 bases, J lost 6 bases, and 21 bases lay in between. CDR3 length equals 16 residues. This chain's CDR3 is CASSSIRTVHGHGYTF. The CDR3, as DNA: TGTGCCAGCAGTTCCATTCGGACAGTTCACGGACATGGCTACACCTTC.

This clonotype was observed many times. The chain is built from TRBV6-1 and TRBJ1-3, with 7 nucleotides matching TRBD1. CDR3 size: 14 residues. J was trimmed by 1 base and V by 6 bases; bases with no gene match: 3. CDR1 is MNHNS and CDR2 is SASEGT in the germline V gene. As DNA, the CDR3 is TGTGCCAGCAGGGCCAGGGGGTCTGGAAACACCATATATTTT. Protein product: CASRARGSGNTIYF.

V and J are TRBV20-1 and TRBJ2-1; no clear D. CDR1 is DFQATT, CDR2 SNEGSKA, per germline (reference sequence). This CDR3 region has 14 residues. Between the trimmed V and J ends, which lost 3 bases and 4 bases, there was a span of 13 bases. The CDR3 nucleotides are TGCAGTGCTAGGTCCCTCACGGGTTACAATGAGCAGTTCTTC. It yields the protein CSARSLTGYNEQFF.

This clonotype was picked up many times. The gene calls are TRBV4-2 and TRBJ2-5; 9 bases fit TRBD1. J lost 2 bases, V lost 0 bases, and 1 base had no gene match. This CDR3 spans 15 amino acids. Germline lookup yields CDR1 LGHNA and CDR2 YNFKEQ. The CDR3 region has the DNA TGTGCCAGCAGCCAAGAGGGACAGGGACAAGAGACCCAGTACTTC. The encoded protein is CASSQEGQGQETQYF.

This chain uses TRBV5-6 with TRBJ1-1; D not certain. The CDR3 consists of 11 residues. Germline V gene sequence: CDR1 SGHDT, CDR2 YYEEEE. Trimming took 2 bases from V and 10 from J, leaving 9 bases between them. CDR3 coding DNA: TGTGCCAGCAGCTTAGAAGATGGAGCTTTCTTT. Protein: CASSLEDGAFF.

On this clonotype itself: This clone may be a read error of a much larger clone one base away. The J gene is TRBJ1-5, the V gene TRBV2; D unresolved. The CDR3 length is 13 residues. Germline-derived CDR1 and CDR2 are SNHLY and FYNNEI. The CDR3 region has the DNA TGTGCCAGCGGTGAGGGAGGGTCTCAGCCCCAGCATTTT. Its protein product is CASGEGGSQPQHF.

This clonotype was detected many times. The chain couples TRBV20-1 to TRBJ2-4; D call uncertain. The length of the CDR3 is 14 residues. V was shortened by 6 bases and J by 0 bases, with 12 bases between the two germline ends. Germline V gives CDR1 DFQATT, CDR2 SNEGSKA (reference sequence). CDR3 loop: CSAAFPIAKNIQYF. DNA of the CDR3: TGCAGTGCCGCGTTCCCGATAGCCAAAAACATTCAGTACTTC.

Concerning this clonotype: An end of the junction does not agree with germline; a read error may underlie this. This chain joins TRBV11-2 and TRBJ2-5; D remains unclear. Germline-derived CDR1 and CDR2 are SGHAT and FQNNGV. CDR3 size: 12 residues. The DNA for the CDR3 is TGTGCCAGCAGAGTGGGCGGAGAGGCCCAGTACTTC. Its translation: CASRVGGEAQYF.

On this clonotype itself: This may be a read error: a much more frequent sequence differs by one nucleotide. The V call is TRBV20-1, the J call TRBJ2-1; TRBD2 aligns across 8 bases. Near its end, the DNA agrees better with TRBJ2-7, so the J call may be wrong. Germline V gives CDR1 DFQATT, CDR2 SNEGSKA (reference sequence). The CDR3 contains 15 residues. CDR3 residues: CSASGVGREDNEQYF. The CDR3 DNA follows: TGCAGTGCTAGTGGTGTTGGGCGGGAGGACAATGAGCAGTACTTC.

At least ten counts were recorded for this clonotype. The rearrangement links TRBV7-9 to TRBJ2-7; D not certain. There are 13 residues in the CDR3. Germline V lookup: CDR1 SEHNR, CDR2 FQNEAQ (reference sequence). The germline V and J ends were trimmed by 11 bases and 0 bases, with 14 bases remaining between them. CDR3 sequence (DNA): TGTGCCGGCTCAACTCGTCTCTCCTACGAGCAGTACTTC. Translating it yields CAGSTRLSYEQYF.

The chain combines TRBV19 with TRBJ1-3; tentative D call: TRBD1 (6 bases). V lost 6 bases and J lost 8, with 14 bases in between. This CDR3 is 13 amino acids long. Germline V gives CDR1 LNHDA, CDR2 SQIVND (reference sequence). CDR3 nucleotide sequence: TGTGCCAGTAGCTGGCCGGGGGCACACACCATATATTTT. Its protein product is CASSWPGAHTIYF. Based on the CDR3 plus reference TRBV19 and TRBJ1-3, the full variable domain is DGGITQSPKYLFRKEGQNVTLSCEQNLNHDAMYWYRQDPGQGLRLIYYSQIVNDFQKGDIAEGYSVSREKKESFPLTVTSAQKNPTAFYLCASSWPGAHTIYFGEGSWLTVV.

This clonotype was counted once. The chain has TRBV2 and TRBJ2-7; no firm D call. Trimming stripped 6 bases from V and 5 bases from J, with 8 bases between. CDR3 length: 11 amino acids. CDR1 is SNHLY and CDR2 is FYNNEI in the germline V gene. The CDR3 DNA reads as TGTGCCAGCAGCTACGAGGACGAGCAGTACTTC. It is translated as CASSYEDEQYF.

The table lists this clonotype with a few counts. The chain is built from TRBV27 and TRBJ2-6; no definite D call. The CDR3 spans 16 residues. The germline V gene encodes CDR1 MNHEY and CDR2 SMNVEV (reference sequence). V gave up 3 bases and J gave up 0 bases, with 9 bases separating them. The CDR3 is CASSFYPLSGANVLTF. As DNA, the CDR3 is TGTGCCAGCAGTTTTTACCCCCTCTCTGGGGCCAACGTCCTGACTTTC.

This clonotype was observed many times. V and J are TRBV20-1 and TRBJ2-7; D tentatively fits TRBD1 or TRBD2 (5 bases each). The CDR3 consists of 15 residues. With 0 bases removed from V and 4 bases from J, the gap between germline ends came to 16 bases. Germline CDR1 reads DFQATT; CDR2 reads SNEGSKA (reference sequence). The CDR3 region is CSARDPRGPPYEQYF. The CDR3 DNA sequence: TGCAGTGCTAGAGACCCTCGGGGCCCACCTTACGAGCAGTACTTC.

This chain links TRBV9 with TRBJ2-1, with 7 bases that match TRBD2. Germline V lookup: CDR1 SGDLS, CDR2 YYNGEE. This CDR3 comprises 16 residues. With 1 base clipped from V and 11 bases from J, the junction kept 15 bases outside the gene matches. The CDR3 DNA reads as TGTGCCAGCAGCGTAAAGGGTAGCGGGTACCAACCAAAGCAGTTCTTC. It codes for CASSVKGSGYQPKQFF.

The table lists this clonotype with many counts. V is TRBV11-3 and J is TRBJ1-1; 11 positions match TRBD1. J lost 5 bases, V lost 3 bases, and 11 bases had no gene match. Germline V gene data show CDR1 as SGHNT and CDR2 as YENEEA. The CDR3 loop spans 17 amino acids. The CDR3, as DNA: TGTGCCAGCAGCTTTCTTCCGCCGGGACAGGGGGGGACTGAAGCTTTCTTT. As protein: CASSFLPPGQGGTEAFF.